One sample yielded the 23 T cell receptor beta chains listed below, sequenced in a study of cytomegalovirus exposure and HLA in healthy donors. Researchers ran the PCR with 60 Vbeta and 13 Jbeta primers. The protocol was immunoSEQ multiplex PCR, while the TCRdb copy is restricted to in-frame clones and leaves out a portion. The top ten clones hold 1.1% to 1.5% of a sample with 150,000 to 200,000 clones, 80% of them seen once. Sequencing was performed on PBMCs. These receptors all stem from a girl aged 10-17 years in good health and CMV-seropositive.

The rearrangement uses TRBV6-5 and TRBJ2-1, with 7 bases that match TRBD2. Germline CDR1 reads MNHEY; CDR2 reads SVGAGI. The V and J ends lost 5 bases and 0 bases, in that order; junction bases with no gene match: 4. This CDR3 comprises 15 residues. CDR3 region: CASSRSGISYNEQFF. CDR3 DNA: TGTGCCAGCAGTAGAAGCGGGATCTCCTACAATGAGCAGTTCTTC.

The chain carries TRBV7-2 and TRBJ1-2, with TRBD1 matching 9 bases. The CDR3 spans 14 residues. V was pared by 5 bases and J by 2 bases, with 3 bases of the junction left unmatched. Germline V gene data show CDR1 as SGHTA and CDR2 as FQGNSA. The CDR3 sequence: CASSPGQGNYGYTF. CDR3 coding DNA: TGTGCCAGCAGCCCCGGACAGGGGAACTATGGCTACACCTTC. Full variable domain (rest looked up from reference TRBV7-2 and TRBJ1-2): GAGVSQSPSNKVTEKGKDVELRCDPISGHTALYWYRQSLGQGLEFLIYFQGNSAPDKSGLPSDRFSAERTGGSVSTLTIQRTQQEDSAVYLCASSPGQGNYGYTFGSGTRLTVV.

V gene TRBV19 combines with J gene TRBJ1-2, with a possible D match to TRBD1 (6 bases). CDR3 size: 14 residues. Germline V gene sequence: CDR1 LNHDA, CDR2 SQIVND (reference sequence). V was clipped by 6 bases and J by 5 bases, with 16 bases between them. CDR3 loop: CASSMGAGGYGYTF. The CDR3 DNA follows: TGTGCCAGTAGCATGGGGGCGGGGGGATATGGCTACACCTTC.

The chain combines TRBV27 with TRBJ1-1, with D possibly matching TRBD1 (6 bases). CDR3 size: 14 residues. Trimming shortened V by 5 bases and J by 0 bases, and 10 bases separated the two germline ends. The V gene's germline CDR1 is MNHEY and CDR2 SMNVEV (reference sequence). The CDR3 is CASSLQGMNTEAFF. CDR3 nucleotides: TGTGCCAGCAGTCTACAGGGTATGAACACTGAAGCTTTCTTT.

This clone was seen once. The rearrangement joins TRBV25-1 to TRBJ2-5, with TRBD1 matching 11 bases. V gave up 3 bases and J gave up 0 bases; unmatched junction bases: 3. The germline V gene encodes CDR1 MGHDK and CDR2 SYGVNS. The CDR3 length is 16 residues. The CDR3 DNA follows: TGTGCCAGCAGTGAGGGGGACAGGGGGTACCAAGAGACCCAGTACTTC. Protein: CASSEGDRGYQETQYF.

The chain is built from TRBV5-4 and TRBJ2-3; TRBD2 aligns across 10 bases. Germline CDR1 SGHNT, CDR2 YYREEE (reference sequence). The CDR3 has 16 amino acids. The junction had 2 bases not matched to a gene; V was cut back by 0 bases and J by 1 base. The CDR3 nucleotides are TGTGCCAGCAGCTTGGTACTAGCGGGACGCACAGATACGCAGTATTTT. Amino acid sequence: CASSLVLAGRTDTQYF.

J is TRBJ2-3 and V is TRBV7-9, with 9 bases matching TRBD2. Germline-derived CDR1 and CDR2 are SEHNR and FQNEAQ (reference sequence). The V segment lost 5 bases and the J segment 1 base; nucleotides outside the gene matches: 10. The CDR3 consists of 17 residues. CDR3 in amino acids: CASSESIAGEGTDTQYF. As DNA, the CDR3 is TGTGCCAGCAGCGAATCAATAGCGGGAGAAGGCACAGATACGCAGTATTTT.

The CDR3 region is CASSYSPGGRNYGYTF. CDR3 bases: TGTGCCAGCAGTTACTCCCCGGGGGGCCGTAACTATGGCTACACCTTC. V gene TRBV6-5 combines with J gene TRBJ1-2, with D perhaps TRBD1 (6 bases). The CDR3 contains 16 residues. Between the trimmed V and J ends, which lost 0 bases and 1 base, there was a span of 12 bases. Germline V gene lookup returns CDR1 MNHEY and CDR2 SVGAGI.

The CDR3 region is CASSPGPGQPQHF. CDR3 bases: TGTGCCAGCTCACCAGGGCCGGGGCAGCCCCAGCATTTT. The chain couples TRBV18 to TRBJ1-5; D remains ambiguous. The V and J ends lost 2 bases and 7 bases respectively, with 9 bases between them. The CDR3 totals 13 residues. The germline gives CDR1 KGHSH, CDR2 LQKENI.

The gene calls are TRBV30 and TRBJ1-2, with D hard to call. The CDR3 extends over 13 amino acids. CDR1 and CDR2 (germline): GTSNPN, SVGIG (reference sequence). V was shortened by 2 bases and J by 2 bases, with 9 bases between the two germline ends. CDR3 coding DNA: TGTGCCTGGAGTCAGGTGTCCAACTATGGCTACACCTTC. Its protein product is CAWSQVSNYGYTF.

The V gene is TRBV7-9, the J gene TRBJ1-2; D might be TRBD1 (5 bases). Germline V gene lookup returns CDR1 SEHNR and CDR2 FQNEAQ (reference sequence). CDR3 length equals 16 residues. V lost 5 bases and J 3 bases, leaving 19 bases between the germline ends. The CDR3 nucleotides are TGTGCCAGCAGCCCTCTTAATCGCACGGGGGACTATGGCTACACCTTC. Protein product: CASSPLNRTGDYGYTF.

The chain is built from TRBV15 and TRBJ1-1; D is ambiguous. CDR1 is LNHNV, CDR2 YYDKDF, per germline (reference sequence). V dropped 0 bases and J dropped 1 base, with 12 bases sitting between them. The CDR3 consists of 16 residues. The CDR3 DNA sequence: TGTGCCACCAGCAGAGATACTGGTTACAGGAACACTGAAGCTTTCTTT. Translation: CATSRDTGYRNTEAFF.

This sequence joins TRBV6-6 and TRBJ1-5; the match to TRBD1 covers 8 bases. The CDR3 sequence is 16 residues long. Germline trimming cut 5 bases from V and 2 bases from J; bases unmatched to any gene: 8. Per germline, CDR1 MNHNY and CDR2 SVGAGI (reference sequence). CDR3 nucleotide sequence: TGTGCCAGCAGTAAGGGACAGGTCGTAGGCAATCAGCCCCAGCATTTT. Translation gives CASSKGQVVGNQPQHF.

A few counts support this clone. The chain joins TRBV6-5 to TRBJ2-3; D is perhaps TRBD1 (6 bases). V gave up 3 bases and J gave up 4 bases, with 14 bases separating them. The V gene's germline CDR1 is MNHEY and CDR2 SVGAGI. This CDR3 contains 15 residues. This CDR3 is CASSYYREVADTQYF. CDR3 coding DNA: TGTGCCAGCAGTTATTACAGGGAAGTGGCAGATACGCAGTATTTT.

The chain uses TRBV2 and TRBJ2-7, with 10 positions matching TRBD2. J lost 5 bases, V lost 5 bases, and 3 bases had no gene match. Germline values: CDR1 SNHLY, CDR2 FYNNEI. The CDR3 runs to 13 residues. CDR3 DNA: TGTGCCAGCAGTAGCGGGAGGGCCAACGAGCAGTACTTC. Translated, it gives CASSSGRANEQYF.

The chain is built from TRBV18 and TRBJ1-2; 7 bases are a match to TRBD1. The CDR3 is 16 residues long. The germline CDR1 and CDR2 sequences are KGHSH and LQKENI. Losses at the gene ends were 6 bases for V and 7 bases for J; bases not matched to a gene: 17. CDR3 region: CASSTTMTGIDFGYTF. CDR3 coding DNA: TGTGCCAGCTCCACCACTATGACAGGGATAGACTTTGGCTACACCTTC.

The rearrangement links TRBV7-9 to TRBJ2-7; TRBD1 agrees at 9 bases. This CDR3 is built from 16 residues. Germline V CDR1 and CDR2: SEHNR, FQNEAQ (reference sequence). V lost 1 base and J lost 3; bases outside the gene matches: 7. In DNA, the CDR3 is TGTGCCAGCAGCTTAGGAGGGGGGACAGGGAGCTACGAGCAGTACTTC. Translated: CASSLGGGTGSYEQYF.

This sequence joins TRBV4-2 and TRBJ2-7; TRBD2 matches 10 bases. The CDR3 extends over 15 amino acids. CDR1 and CDR2 from the germline V gene are LGHNA and YNFKEQ. V trimming: 1 base; J trimming: 6 bases; junction bases outside the gene matches: 6. CDR3 bases: TGTGCCAGCAGCCAAGCTAGCGGGAGCTATGGCGAGCAGTACTTC. Translated, it gives CASSQASGSYGEQYF.

The J gene is TRBJ2-7, the V gene TRBV5-1; D gene ambiguous. CDR1 and CDR2 from the germline V gene are SGHRS and YFSETQ. Trimming took 4 bases from V and 3 from J, leaving 5 bases between them. The CDR3 length is 11 residues. In DNA, the CDR3 is TGCGCCAGCAGCCTATACTACGAGCAGTACTTC. It is translated as CASSLYYEQYF.

The CDR3 DNA reads TGTGCCAGCAGCTTAGGGCCAGGGGTCGAGCAGTACTTC. This codes for CASSLGPGVEQYF. The V gene is TRBV7-9, the J gene TRBJ2-7; D is possibly TRBD1 (6 bases). Between the trimmed V and J ends, which lost 1 base and 6 bases, there was a span of 10 bases. The CDR3 runs to 13 residues. Germline loops: CDR1 SEHNR, CDR2 FQNEAQ (reference sequence).

This clone was found a few times. The chain is built from TRBV25-1 and TRBJ2-7, with 9 positions matching TRBD1. The CDR3 covers 15 residues. The junction had 5 bases not matched to a gene; V was cut back by 4 bases and J by 1 base. Germline V lookup: CDR1 MGHDK, CDR2 SYGVNS. The CDR3 here is CASSAPGTGSYEQYF. The CDR3 nucleotides are TGTGCCAGCAGTGCGCCCGGGACAGGGTCCTACGAGCAGTACTTC.

V and J are TRBV6-5 and TRBJ2-4, with D possibly matching TRBD2 (5 bases). Germline CDR1 is MNHEY and CDR2 is SVGAGI. There are 14 residues in the CDR3. Trimming stripped 4 bases from V and 8 bases from J, with 15 bases between. This chain's CDR3 is CASSSFEGSYIQYF. Here the CDR3 DNA reads TGTGCCAGCAGTTCATTCGAGGGAAGCTACATTCAGTACTTC.

This clone came up a few times. The chain employs TRBV5-1 and TRBJ2-2; D is unresolved. Germline V gene lookup returns CDR1 SGHRS and CDR2 YFSETQ. This CDR3 comprises 20 residues. V was trimmed by 5 bases and J by 6 bases, leaving 32 bases between them. CDR3 in DNA: TGCGCCAGCAGTTGGGCGACGGCTACTCTTGAAGGTGAAAAACCCGGGGAGCTGTTTTTT. It is translated as CASSWATATLEGEKPGELFF.